This is a list of T cell receptor beta chains from one sample in a study of cytomegalovirus exposure and HLA in healthy donors. Sequenced by immunoSEQ multiplex PCR; TCRdb stores in-frame clones only, minus some. The sample holds 150,000 to 200,000 clones, over 80% seen once. The sample taken for sequencing was PBMCs. These receptors were collected from a girl aged 5-17 years in good health and CMV-seropositive. The CDR3 runs from the conserved cysteine through the conserved F or W. A D gene is named only where the DNA matches it firmly. Clone sizes are given selectively: once, few, many, or a class where the clone is expanded.

v_call: TRBV2
d_call: TRBD1
clone_size: once
j_call: TRBJ2-7
cdr3_aa: CASSRDRGYEQYF
cdr3_nt: TGTGCCAGCAGCCGGGACAGGGGCTACGAGCAGTACTTC

v_call: TRBV4-3
d_call: .
clone_size: .
j_call: TRBJ2-3
cdr3_aa: CASSQGLATDTQYF
cdr3_nt: TGCGCCAGCAGCCAGGGACTTGCCACAGATACGCAGTATTTT

v_call: TRBV28
d_call: TRBD2
clone_size: .
j_call: TRBJ2-1
cdr3_aa: CASRGGREQFF
cdr3_nt: TGTGCCAGCAGGGGAGGGAGAGAGCAGTTCTTC

v_call: TRBV28
d_call: TRBD1
clone_size: .
j_call: TRBJ1-2
cdr3_aa: CAIRDRGRPDGYTF
cdr3_nt: TGTGCCATCCGGGACAGGGGGCGCCCGGATGGCTACACCTTC

v_call: TRBV28
d_call: TRBD1
clone_size: few
j_call: TRBJ1-4
cdr3_aa: CASSEDRWTTNEKLFF
cdr3_nt: TGTGCCAGCAGTGAGGACAGGTGGACAACTAATGAAAAACTGTTTTTT

v_call: TRBV6-1
d_call: .
clone_size: .
j_call: TRBJ1-4
cdr3_aa: CASGPLGGEKLFF
cdr3_nt: TGTGCCAGCGGGCCGCTTGGAGGGGAAAAACTGTTTTTT

v_call: TRBV28
d_call: TRBD1
clone_size: once
j_call: TRBJ1-2
cdr3_aa: CASSFIGQGGGGYTF
cdr3_nt: TGTGCCAGCAGTTTCATCGGACAGGGAGGGGGTGGCTACACCTTC

v_call: TRBV5-6
d_call: TRBD1
clone_size: .
j_call: TRBJ1-4
cdr3_aa: CASSLVTGEEKLFF
cdr3_nt: TGTGCCAGCAGCTTGGTTACAGGGGAGGAAAAACTGTTTTTT

v_call: TRBV5-4
d_call: .
clone_size: .
j_call: TRBJ2-1
cdr3_aa: CASSRGGGPLNEQFF
cdr3_nt: TGTGCCAGCAGCCGTGGGGGGGGGCCTCTCAATGAGCAGTTCTTC

v_call: TRBV5-1
d_call: .
clone_size: .
j_call: TRBJ1-3
cdr3_aa: CASSFGDIPSGNTIYF
cdr3_nt: TGCGCCAGCAGCTTCGGTGATATACCCTCTGGAAACACCATATATTTT

v_call: TRBV9
d_call: TRBD1
clone_size: .
j_call: TRBJ1-4
cdr3_aa: CASSQDRGDEKLFF
cdr3_nt: TGTGCCAGCAGCCAGGACAGGGGGGATGAAAAACTGTTTTTT

v_call: TRBV28
d_call: .
clone_size: .
j_call: TRBJ1-2
cdr3_aa: CASSFPGDGYTF
cdr3_nt: TGTGCCAGCAGTTTTCCAGGGGATGGCTACACCTTC

v_call: TRBV9
d_call: TRBD2
clone_size: .
j_call: TRBJ2-5
cdr3_aa: CASSVATSGGQETQYF
cdr3_nt: TGTGCCAGCAGCGTAGCGACTAGCGGGGGCCAAGAGACCCAGTACTTC

v_call: TRBV5-1
d_call: .
clone_size: once
j_call: TRBJ1-3
cdr3_aa: CASSWGFDSSGNTIYF
cdr3_nt: TGCGCCAGCAGCTGGGGATTCGACAGCTCTGGAAACACCATATATTTT

v_call: TRBV5-1
d_call: TRBD2
clone_size: few
j_call: TRBJ2-1
cdr3_aa: CASSILAGGSNEQFF
cdr3_nt: TGCGCCAGCAGCATACTAGCGGGGGGATCGAATGAGCAGTTCTTC

v_call: TRBV5-4
d_call: .
clone_size: once
j_call: TRBJ1-1
cdr3_aa: CASSQGTEAFF
cdr3_nt: TGTGCCAGCAGTCAGGGAACCGAAGCTTTCTTT

v_call: TRBV19
d_call: TRBD2
clone_size: few
j_call: TRBJ2-7
cdr3_aa: CASSTGLAGAHEQYF
cdr3_nt: TGTGCCAGTAGTACGGGTCTAGCGGGAGCCCACGAGCAGTACTTC

v_call: TRBV7-2
d_call: .
clone_size: .
j_call: TRBJ2-2
cdr3_aa: CASSLFGRVGPGELFF
cdr3_nt: TGTGCCAGCAGCCTCTTCGGGCGGGTAGGCCCCGGGGAGCTGTTTTTT

v_call: TRBV5-4
d_call: .
clone_size: .
j_call: TRBJ2-3
cdr3_aa: CASSSAGGTDTQYF
cdr3_nt: TGTGCCAGCAGCAGCGCAGGGGGCACAGATACGCAGTATTTT

v_call: TRBV4-2
d_call: TRBD1
clone_size: .
j_call: TRBJ1-1
cdr3_aa: CASSRQGVETEAFF
cdr3_nt: TGTGCCAGCAGCCGTCAGGGGGTGGAGACTGAAGCTTTCTTT

v_call: TRBV14
d_call: .
clone_size: .
j_call: TRBJ1-4
cdr3_aa: CASSPKVTATNEKLFF
cdr3_nt: TGTGCCAGCAGCCCCAAGGTGACTGCAACTAATGAAAAACTGTTTTTT

v_call: TRBV7-2
d_call: .
clone_size: .
j_call: TRBJ2-7
cdr3_aa: CASSPVSGGTYEQYF
cdr3_nt: TGTGCCAGCAGCCCGGTAAGTGGCGGGACCTACGAGCAGTACTTC

v_call: TRBV28
d_call: TRBD1
clone_size: .
j_call: TRBJ2-5
cdr3_aa: CASSLEGARETQYF
cdr3_nt: TGTGCCAGCAGTTTAGAGGGGGCGAGGGAGACCCAGTACTTC

v_call: TRBV2
d_call: TRBD1
clone_size: .
j_call: TRBJ2-7
cdr3_aa: CASSAWDRGYEQYF
cdr3_nt: TGTGCCAGCAGTGCCTGGGACAGGGGGTACGAGCAGTACTTC

v_call: TRBV4-2
d_call: TRBD1
clone_size: .
j_call: TRBJ2-5
cdr3_aa: CASSQDGVGQGQGQETQYF
cdr3_nt: TGTGCCAGCAGCCAAGATGGGGTCGGGCAGGGACAGGGCCAAGAGACCCAGTACTTC

v_call: TRBV27
d_call: TRBD1
clone_size: .
j_call: TRBJ1-1
cdr3_aa: CASSLGGTGVAFF
cdr3_nt: TGTGCCAGCAGTTTAGGGGGGACAGGGGTAGCTTTCTTT

v_call: TRBV10-3
d_call: .
clone_size: .
j_call: TRBJ1-1
cdr3_aa: CAISEIITGEAFF
cdr3_nt: TGTGCCATCAGTGAGATTATCACGGGGGAAGCTTTCTTT

v_call: TRBV5-4
d_call: .
clone_size: .
j_call: TRBJ2-3
cdr3_aa: CASSLAKGTDTQYF
cdr3_nt: TGTGCCAGCAGCTTGGCCAAGGGGACAGATACGCAGTATTTT

v_call: TRBV28
d_call: .
clone_size: .
j_call: TRBJ2-3
cdr3_aa: CASRPQGHTDTQYF
cdr3_nt: TGTGCCAGCAGACCGCAGGGACACACAGATACGCAGTATTTT

v_call: TRBV11-2
d_call: TRBD2
clone_size: few
j_call: TRBJ2-1
cdr3_aa: CASSLGSSGGIYNEQFF
cdr3_nt: TGTGCCAGCAGCTTAGGGTCTAGCGGGGGGATTTACAATGAGCAGTTCTTC

v_call: TRBV5-6
d_call: TRBD2
clone_size: .
j_call: TRBJ2-1
cdr3_aa: CASSLGGLAWSEQFF
cdr3_nt: TGTGCCAGCAGCTTGGGTGGACTAGCGTGGAGTGAGCAGTTCTTC

v_call: TRBV5-4
d_call: .
clone_size: .
j_call: TRBJ2-1
cdr3_aa: CASSFGLNEQFF
cdr3_nt: TGTGCCAGCAGCTTCGGTTTAAATGAGCAGTTCTTC

v_call: TRBV5-1
d_call: TRBD1
clone_size: .
j_call: TRBJ2-2
cdr3_aa: CASSPDRVNTGELFF
cdr3_nt: TGCGCCAGCAGTCCGGACAGGGTGAACACCGGGGAGCTGTTTTTT

v_call: TRBV10-1
d_call: .
clone_size: once
j_call: TRBJ1-1
cdr3_aa: CASSEAGITEAFF
cdr3_nt: TGCGCCAGCAGTGAAGCAGGGATCACTGAAGCTTTCTTT

v_call: TRBV7-2
d_call: .
clone_size: .
j_call: TRBJ1-5
cdr3_aa: CASSSGQTRGSKPQHF
cdr3_nt: TGTGCCAGCAGCTCCGGGCAGACCCGAGGGTCTAAGCCCCAGCATTTT

v_call: TRBV6-5
d_call: TRBD1
clone_size: once
j_call: TRBJ2-7
cdr3_aa: CASSPTGQTYEQYF
cdr3_nt: TGTGCCAGCAGCCCAACGGGACAGACCTACGAGCAGTACTTC

v_call: TRBV7-9
d_call: TRBD1
clone_size: .
j_call: TRBJ2-2
cdr3_aa: CASTPTGRNTGELFF
cdr3_nt: TGTGCCAGCACCCCGACAGGGCGCAACACCGGGGAGCTGTTTTTT

v_call: TRBV28
d_call: TRBD1
clone_size: few
j_call: TRBJ2-5
cdr3_aa: CASSLTGTGETQYF
cdr3_nt: TGTGCCAGCAGTTTAACCGGGACAGGGGAGACCCAGTACTTC

v_call: TRBV28
d_call: .
clone_size: .
j_call: TRBJ1-2
cdr3_aa: CASSPRGYYGYTF
cdr3_nt: TGTGCCAGCAGCCCCCGGGGGTACTATGGCTACACCTTC

v_call: TRBV28
d_call: .
clone_size: .
j_call: TRBJ2-5
cdr3_aa: CASSPSGGRQETQYF
cdr3_nt: TGTGCCAGCAGTCCCTCAGGGGGGAGACAAGAGACCCAGTACTTC

v_call: TRBV11-2
d_call: .
clone_size: .
j_call: TRBJ2-5
cdr3_aa: CASSFDPRGLQTQYF
cdr3_nt: TGTGCCAGCAGCTTTGATCCACGGGGTTTGCAGACCCAGTACTTC

v_call: TRBV7-9
d_call: .
clone_size: few
j_call: TRBJ2-3
cdr3_aa: CASSSTGDVPNTDTQYF
cdr3_nt: TGTGCCAGCAGCTCGACTGGAGACGTTCCTAACACAGATACGCAGTATTTT

v_call: TRBV11-3
d_call: TRBD1
clone_size: .
j_call: TRBJ2-2
cdr3_aa: CASSSSTGATGELFF
cdr3_nt: TGTGCCAGCAGCAGTTCGACAGGGGCCACCGGGGAGCTGTTTTTT

v_call: TRBV12-2
d_call: .
clone_size: .
j_call: TRBJ1-5
cdr3_aa: CASRLSPAGQTPFNQPQHF
cdr3_nt: TGTGCAAGTCGCTTGTCGCCGGCGGGACAGACACCCTTCAATCAGCCCCAGCATTTT

v_call: TRBV7-7
d_call: .
clone_size: .
j_call: TRBJ2-1
cdr3_aa: CASSLTSGQFF
cdr3_nt: TGTGCTAGCAGCCTTACTAGTGGGCAGTTCTTC

v_call: TRBV7-2
d_call: .
clone_size: .
j_call: TRBJ1-1
cdr3_aa: CASSLYEGGTEAFF
cdr3_nt: TGTGCCAGCAGCTTATACGAGGGGGGGACTGAAGCTTTCTTT

v_call: TRBV9
d_call: .
clone_size: .
j_call: TRBJ1-2
cdr3_aa: CASSVAPLANYGYTF
cdr3_nt: TGTGCCAGCAGCGTAGCCCCCTTAGCTAACTATGGCTACACCTTC

v_call: TRBV28
d_call: TRBD2
clone_size: .
j_call: TRBJ2-5
cdr3_aa: CASSRGLARNRAQYF
cdr3_nt: TGTGCCAGCAGCCGGGGACTAGCGCGGAATAGGGCCCAGTACTTC

v_call: TRBV7-7
d_call: TRBD1
clone_size: .
j_call: TRBJ2-5
cdr3_aa: CASSSTTGTGGQETQYF
cdr3_nt: TGTGCTAGCAGCTCAACAACAGGGACAGGGGGCCAAGAGACCCAGTACTTC

v_call: TRBV5-6
d_call: .
clone_size: once
j_call: TRBJ2-1
cdr3_aa: CASSLERRYYNEQFF
cdr3_nt: TGTGCCAGCAGCTTGGAACGGCGGTACTACAATGAGCAGTTCTTC

v_call: TRBV10-1
d_call: .
clone_size: .
j_call: TRBJ2-7
cdr3_aa: CASGSSGDEQYF
cdr3_nt: TGCGCCAGCGGGAGTTCGGGTGACGAGCAGTACTTC

v_call: TRBV29-1
d_call: TRBD2
clone_size: few
j_call: TRBJ2-4
cdr3_aa: CSGTLGGAGGGIQYF
cdr3_nt: TGCAGCGGGACGCTAGGGGGGGCGGGAGGCGGCATTCAGTACTTC

v_call: TRBV11-2
d_call: TRBD1
clone_size: .
j_call: TRBJ2-1
cdr3_aa: CASSLNRGNEQFF
cdr3_nt: TGTGCCAGCAGCTTAAACAGGGGGAATGAGCAGTTCTTC

v_call: TRBV5-4
d_call: .
clone_size: .
j_call: TRBJ1-5
cdr3_aa: CASSLLGSNQPQHF
cdr3_nt: TGTGCCAGCAGCTTGTTGGGCTCCAATCAGCCCCAGCATTTT

v_call: TRBV7-2
d_call: TRBD2
clone_size: .
j_call: TRBJ2-1
cdr3_aa: CASSFSGGGYNEQFF
cdr3_nt: TGTGCCAGCAGCTTTAGCGGGGGGGGCTACAATGAGCAGTTCTTC

v_call: TRBV6-6
d_call: .
clone_size: few
j_call: TRBJ1-1
cdr3_aa: CASSMSLEAFF
cdr3_nt: TGTGCCAGCAGTATGTCCCTTGAAGCTTTCTTT

v_call: TRBV6-1
d_call: .
clone_size: .
j_call: TRBJ2-7
cdr3_aa: CASSEGTAAYEQYF
cdr3_nt: TGTGCCAGCAGTGAAGGGACAGCGGCCTACGAGCAGTACTTC